Below, one TCR beta chain is given with its context. The antigen is not known. Germline lookup yields CDR1 SGHDN and CDR2 FVKESK. Deletions cut 0 bases from V and 4 bases from J, with 6 bases between. The CDR3 spans 13 residues. Combining a sample-barcoded 5' primer with a J-beta primer mix, a second PCR ran for roughly 6 to 12 cycles. TCRdb re-analysed the 5' RACE reads in MiXCR, keeping a single row per CDR3 protein. This sample has approximately 770,000 distinct CDR3 sequences, with more than 45% found just once. The source of the sample is a study of blood T cells in healthy people across ages. Study outcomes and limitations: In the absence of known donor CMV status, changes in expanded clonotypes were possibly confounded.

The clonotype was recovered from a man aged 25 to 45 in good health. This chain uses TRBV14 with TRBJ1-2; no clear D. Sequenced: blood. The CDR3 DNA follows: TGTGCCAGCAGCCAAGATAAGGCCTATGGCTACACCTTC. This gives the protein CASSQDKAYGYTF. The full variable domain, completed using reference TRBV14 and TRBJ1-2, is EAGVTQFPSHSVIEKGQTVTLRCDPISGHDNLYWYRRVMGKEIKFLLHFVKESKQDESGMPNNRFLAERTGGTYSTLKVQPAELEDSGVYFCASSQDKAYGYTFGSGTRLTVV.